Each of the 13 T cell receptor beta chains below was sequenced from the same sample in a study of blood T cell repertoires in COVID-19. Produced via immunoSEQ multiplex PCR; TCRdb's table is partial and in-frame only. The sample carries 68,000 or so clones, over 80% recorded once. The sequenced sample was peripheral blood. These receptor sequences come from a human donor in a cohort sampled during active COVID-19.

V gene TRBV7-2 combines with J gene TRBJ2-7; D perhaps matches TRBD1 (6 bases). The CDR3 is 12 residues long. The germline V and J ends were trimmed by 0 bases and 11 bases, with 11 bases remaining between them. Germline CDR1 SGHTA, CDR2 FQGNSA. The chain's CDR3 is CASSLARTAKYF. DNA for the CDR3: TGTGCCAGCAGCTTAGCTAGGACAGCCAAGTACTTC.

This clone was counted a single time. V and J are TRBV9 and TRBJ2-7; no definite D call. The CDR3 loop spans 15 amino acids. The V gene's germline CDR1 is SGDLS and CDR2 YYNGEE. V was trimmed by 0 bases and J by 5 bases, leaving 15 bases between them. The CDR3 nucleotides are TGTGCCAGCAGCGTAGATGTTTCGTTGGCCCACGAGCAGTACTTC. Residues: CASSVDVSLAHEQYF.

V usage is TRBV6-2 or TRBV6-3 and J usage is TRBJ2-1, with 8 bases that match TRBD2. The length of the CDR3 is 17 residues. Per germline, CDR1 MNHEY and CDR2 SVGEGT. J was trimmed by 7 bases and V by 5 bases; bases with no gene match: 16. The CDR3 loop reads CASSEGRRTSFRNEQFF. The CDR3 region has the DNA TGTGCCAGCAGTGAGGGGCGCCGGACTAGCTTCAGGAATGAGCAGTTCTTC.

This chain joins TRBV6-2 or TRBV6-3 and TRBJ1-3; D remains unclear. There are 16 residues in the CDR3. CDR1 and CDR2 (germline): MNHEY, SVGEGT. The V and J ends lost 2 bases and 1 base respectively, with 12 bases between them. The CDR3 DNA reads TGTGCCAGCAGTTACGGTACGGGAAGATCTGGAAACACCATATATTTT. This encodes CASSYGTGRSGNTIYF.

The chain uses TRBV13 and TRBJ1-1; weak D call: TRBD1 (6 bases). The germline gives CDR1 PRHDT, CDR2 FYEKMQ (reference sequence). V lost 4 bases to trimming and J lost 3 bases, with 9 bases between them. The CDR3 consists of 13 residues. The CDR3 loop is CASSSSGDTEAFF. CDR3 nucleotides: TGTGCCAGCAGCTCCTCAGGGGACACTGAAGCTTTCTTT.

The chain combines TRBV18 with TRBJ2-1; D may be TRBD2 (6 bases). This CDR3 comprises 15 residues. Trimming left V 4 bases short and J 0 bases short, with 10 bases between. Per germline, CDR1 KGHSH and CDR2 LQKENI. CDR3 protein: CASSLGGSSYNEQFF. CDR3 nucleotide sequence: TGTGCCAGCTCACTTGGGGGGAGCTCCTACAATGAGCAGTTCTTC.

This clone has a handful of counts. The CDR3: CASSLSPTTSGIGNEQFF. CDR3 coding DNA: TGTGCCAGCAGCTTAAGTCCGACGACTAGCGGGATTGGCAATGAGCAGTTCTTC. This chain uses TRBV7-3 with TRBJ2-1; 11 bases are a match to TRBD2. This CDR3 region has 18 residues. The germline V gene has CDR1 SGHTA and CDR2 FQGTGA. Trimming removed 1 base from V and 6 bases from J; junction bases left unmatched: 11.

This chain uses TRBV7-2 with TRBJ2-2; TRBD2 aligns across 9 bases. The CDR3 covers 17 residues. Trimming took 1 base from V and 8 from J; bases not matched to a gene: 11. Germline V gene sequence: CDR1 SGHTA, CDR2 FQGNSA. The CDR3 region is CASSLGRSIAGVGELFF. DNA of the CDR3: TGTGCCAGCAGCTTAGGCCGGAGTATAGCGGGAGTAGGGGAGCTGTTTTTT.

The genes are TRBV24-1 and TRBJ2-5, with 7 bases that match TRBD1. With 8 bases clipped from V and 5 bases from J, the junction kept 13 bases outside the gene matches. CDR1 and CDR2 from the germline V gene are KGHDR and SFDVKD. This CDR3 contains 15 residues. CDR3 residues: CATTPGGEGAETQYF. The CDR3 DNA reads TGTGCCACCACCCCAGGGGGTGAGGGGGCGGAGACCCAGTACTTC.

This rearrangement joins TRBV14 to TRBJ1-4; weak D call: TRBD1 (5 bases). V lost 0 bases to trimming and J lost 5 bases, with 16 bases between them. The CDR3 runs to 17 residues. Germline lookup yields CDR1 SGHDN and CDR2 FVKESK. For the CDR3, the DNA is TGTGCCAGCAGCCAAGAGTATGGGCGACAGATAAATGAAAAACTGTTTTTT. Its protein product is CASSQEYGRQINEKLFF.

The chain uses TRBV4-1 and TRBJ1-1, with 7 nucleotides matching TRBD1. V lost 0 bases to trimming and J lost 5 bases; unmatched junction nucleotides: 6. Germline loops: CDR1 MGHRA, CDR2 YSYEKL. The CDR3 has 15 residues. The DNA for the CDR3 is TGCGCCAGCAGCCAAGAAGGGGGCGCGTGGACTGAAGCTTTCTTT. Amino acid sequence: CASSQEGGAWTEAFF.

This chain uses TRBV6-1 with TRBJ2-2, with TRBD2 identical over 8 bases. Germline V gene lookup returns CDR1 MNHNS and CDR2 SASEGT. Losses at the gene ends were 2 bases for V and 4 bases for J; bases not matched to a gene: 9. The CDR3 length is 17 residues. The CDR3 DNA is TGTGCCAGCAGTGAAAGGGGCGGGGGGTCCTCCACCGGGGAGCTGTTTTTT. Translated: CASSERGGGSSTGELFF.

V gene TRBV20-1 combines with J gene TRBJ2-1, with D uncertain. The CDR3 sequence is 11 residues long. Between the trimmed V and J ends, which lost 6 bases and 13 bases, there was a span of 16 bases. In germline, CDR1 is DFQATT, CDR2 SNEGSKA (reference sequence). The CDR3 is CSAQDQLEQFF. The DNA for the CDR3 is TGCAGTGCCCAGGATCAGTTGGAACAGTTCTTC.